One sample yielded the 32 T cell receptor beta chains listed below, sequenced in a study of CD8+CD57+ T cells in acquired aplastic anemia. TCR beta VDJ combinations and CDR3 sequences were profiled from genomic DNA. TCRdb ran MiXCR on the reads and lists one entry per CDR3 protein. The sample has approximately 170,000 distinct CDR3 sequences, around 60% seen once. Sequencing was done on a sample of sorted CD4+, CD8+, or CD8+CD57+ T cells (not recorded which) from PBMCs. All receptors come from a human donor in good health.

A remark on this clonotype: One end of the junction does not line up with germline, which may come from a read error. The V and J genes are TRBV27 and TRBJ2-2; 8 bases align to TRBD1. Germline CDR1 reads MNHEY; CDR2 reads SMNVEV (reference sequence). CDR3 size: 17 residues. The CDR3 nucleotides read TGTGCCAGCAGTTTGTCATTCGGACAGGGAACCACCGGGGGGCTGTTTTTT. This gives the protein CASSLSFGQGTTGGLFF.

The chain links TRBV7-3 to TRBJ2-7; no clear D gene. The CDR3 runs to 14 residues. In germline, CDR1 is SGHTA, CDR2 FQGTGA. V was trimmed by 8 bases and J by 3 bases, leaving 17 bases between them. The CDR3 nucleotides read TGTGCCAGCCGAATCCGGGCCGCCAACTACGAGCAGTACTTC. It specifies CASRIRAANYEQYF.

V and J are TRBV15 and TRBJ2-5, with a weak D call TRBD2 (6 bases). Germline CDR1 reads LNHNV; CDR2 reads YYDKDF (reference sequence). The ends were cut back, 1 base at V and 5 bases at J, with 14 bases in the middle. This CDR3 spans 15 amino acids. DNA of the CDR3: TGTGCCACCAGCAGAGCCTGGGGGGTAGGGGAGACCCAGTACTTC. This encodes CATSRAWGVGETQYF.

The genes are TRBV24-1 and TRBJ1-2; 9 bases are shared with TRBD1. Germline V CDR1 and CDR2: KGHDR, SFDVKD. Germline trimming cut 3 bases from V and 7 bases from J; bases unmatched to any gene: 5. CDR3 length: 14 amino acids. The CDR3 is CATSDRDRALGYTF. The CDR3 bases are TGTGCCACCAGTGATAGGGACAGGGCACTTGGCTACACCTTC.

V usage is TRBV2 and J usage is TRBJ1-3, with D maybe TRBD1 (6 bases). Trimming cost V 10 bases and J 3 bases, with 16 bases left between them. The germline V gene encodes CDR1 SNHLY and CDR2 FYNNEI. The CDR3 extends over 14 amino acids. CDR3 DNA sequence: TGTGCCATCAAGGGGGGTAGCGGTGGAAACACCATATATTTT. Translated, it gives CAIKGGSGGNTIYF.

This CDR3 reads CASSFLGSFTEAFF. For the CDR3, the DNA is TGTGCCAGCAGTTTCCTCGGGTCTTTCACTGAAGCTTTCTTT. V is TRBV28 and J is TRBJ1-1; D is unclear. This CDR3 comprises 14 residues. From germline, CDR1 is MDHEN and CDR2 SYDVKM. Deletions cut 3 bases from V and 4 bases from J, with 12 bases between.

The CDR3 DNA reads as TGTGCCAGCAGCTTAACGTTGCTTACTGGTGAAGCTTTCTTT. It specifies CASSLTLLTGEAFF. V and J are TRBV7-2 and TRBJ1-1; unclear D gene. This CDR3 has 14 amino acids. V was cut by 2 bases and J by 7 bases, with 14 bases left in between. The V gene's germline CDR1 is SGHTA and CDR2 FQGNSA.

The rearrangement uses TRBV15 and TRBJ1-4; no clear D gene. Germline V CDR1 and CDR2: LNHNV, YYDKDF (reference sequence). The ends were cut back, 0 bases at V and 5 bases at J, with 10 bases in the middle. The CDR3 consists of 15 residues. For the CDR3, the DNA is TGTGCCACCAGCAGAGATCCGGTCACGAATGAAAAACTGTTTTTT. Amino acids: CATSRDPVTNEKLFF.

The gene calls are TRBV20-1 and TRBJ1-1; no definite D call. V lost 0 bases to trimming and J lost 0 bases, with 8 bases between them. In germline, CDR1 is DFQATT, CDR2 SNEGSKA (reference sequence). This CDR3 is built from 14 residues. CDR3 region: CSARDGSMNTEAFF. As DNA, the CDR3 is TGCAGTGCTAGAGATGGCAGCATGAACACTGAAGCTTTCTTT.

CDR3 amino acids: CASSIKGGITDTQYF. Written as DNA, the CDR3 is TGTGCCAGTAGTATAAAGGGGGGAATCACAGATACGCAGTATTTT. The gene calls are TRBV19 and TRBJ2-3; D is tentatively TRBD1 or TRBD2 (6 bases each). The CDR3 has 15 amino acids. Germline V lookup: CDR1 LNHDA, CDR2 SQIVND (reference sequence). The V gene lost 2 bases and the J gene lost 2 bases, with 11 bases spanning the gap.

The V gene is TRBV7-9, the J gene TRBJ1-5, with D unclear. The CDR3 runs 14 residues. Germline V gene lookup returns CDR1 SEHNR and CDR2 FQNEAQ (reference sequence). V lost 5 bases and J lost 2, with 10 bases in between. CDR3 DNA: TGTGCCAGCAGCCTAACCTACGGCAATCAGCCCCAGCATTTT. It translates to CASSLTYGNQPQHF.

The chain couples TRBV5-1 to TRBJ2-5; D may be TRBD2 (5 bases). Trimming removed 2 bases from V and 3 bases from J, with 14 bases in between. The germline gives CDR1 SGHRS, CDR2 YFSETQ. The CDR3 is 15 amino acids. The CDR3 loop reads CASSFDGRREETQYF. CDR3 bases: TGCGCCAGCAGCTTTGATGGGAGAAGGGAAGAGACCCAGTACTTC.

This clonotype was seen a few times. With a much larger clone just one base away, this may be a read error. This rearrangement joins TRBV5-5 to TRBJ2-3, with D uncertain. Deletions cut 7 bases from V and 2 bases from J, with 17 bases between. Per germline, CDR1 SGHKS and CDR2 YYEKEE (reference sequence). The CDR3 loop spans 15 amino acids. The CDR3 DNA reads as TGTGCCAGCGGCGCCGTATCTATGCACACAGATACGCAGTATTTT. It yields the protein CASGAVSMHTDTQYF.

This clonotype was seen repeatedly, ten times or more. The J gene is TRBJ2-5, the V gene TRBV7-2; D is possibly TRBD1 (6 bases). Germline lookup yields CDR1 SGHTA and CDR2 FQGNSA. The length of the CDR3 is 17 residues. Trimming took 4 bases from V and 4 from J, leaving 22 bases between them. The CDR3 DNA sequence: TGTGCCAGCAGCTCCCCAGGTGGGGAACTAGGGGGAGAGACCCAGTACTTC. Amino acid sequence: CASSSPGGELGGETQYF.

In its sample, this clonotype was seen once. V is TRBV14 and J is TRBJ2-3; TRBD1 agrees at 11 bases. Germline trimming cut 3 bases from V and 2 bases from J; bases unmatched to any gene: 4. The germline gives CDR1 SGHDN, CDR2 FVKESK. This CDR3 comprises 16 residues. The CDR3 region has the DNA TGTGCCAGCAGCCAGGACAGGGGGCGCATCACAGATACGCAGTATTTT. Protein: CASSQDRGRITDTQYF.

The rearrangement links TRBV7-9 to TRBJ1-1; 7 bases map to TRBD1. V gave up 6 bases and J gave up 8 bases; unmatched junction bases: 12. Germline loops: CDR1 SEHNR, CDR2 FQNEAQ (reference sequence). This CDR3 comprises 14 residues. For the CDR3, the DNA is TGTGCCAGCAGGGCCCGACAGGGATGGGAAGAAGCTTTCTTT. Its protein product is CASRARQGWEEAFF.

The V and J genes are TRBV7-6 and TRBJ2-7, with 7 bases aligning to TRBD2. CDR3 length equals 16 residues. V lost 1 base to trimming and J lost 0 bases; unmatched junction nucleotides: 6. Germline CDR1 and CDR2: SGHVS and FNYEAQ. CDR3: CASSLGPGLNSYEQYF. The CDR3 DNA sequence: TGTGCCAGCAGCTTAGGGCCGGGACTAAACTCCTACGAGCAGTACTTC.

This chain joins TRBV25-1 and TRBJ2-7; 7 nucleotides align to TRBD1. CDR1 and CDR2 (germline): MGHDK, SYGVNS. The V gene end was trimmed by 4 bases and the J gene end by 2 bases; junction bases not matched to a gene: 14. The length of the CDR3 is 17 residues. CDR3 DNA: TGTGCCAGCAGTGTTCGCCTCGGGACAGCTAAAGCCTACGAGCAGTACTTC. This codes for CASSVRLGTAKAYEQYF.

This clonotype was seen only once. The gene calls are TRBV6-6 and TRBJ2-5; D not certain. The J call may be incorrect, as the DNA end agrees better with TRBJ2-7. From germline, CDR1 is MNHNY and CDR2 SVGAGI (reference sequence). This CDR3 comprises 12 residues. The DNA for the CDR3 is TGTGCCAGCAGTGCGATAGCCTACGAGCAGTACTTC. Amino acid sequence: CASSAIAYEQYF.

Here the CDR3 reads CASSLGRVRVPYGYTF. The CDR3 DNA is TGTGCCAGCAGCTTGGGTCGGGTACGGGTTCCGTATGGCTACACCTTC. This chain uses TRBV5-8 with TRBJ1-2; D not resolved. Trimming cost V 0 bases and J 5 bases, with 17 bases left between them. Germline lookup yields CDR1 SGHTS and CDR2 YDEGEE. This CDR3 is 16 amino acids long.

V and J are TRBV25-1 and TRBJ2-7, with 13 bases identical to TRBD2. Germline V gives CDR1 MGHDK, CDR2 SYGVNS. The CDR3 totals 15 residues. The junction had 3 bases not matched to a gene; V was cut back by 3 bases and J by 4 bases. DNA for the CDR3: TGTGCCAGCAGTGATTCGGGACTAGCGGGGTACGAGCAGTACTTC. It encodes CASSDSGLAGYEQYF.

There are a few counts of this clonotype. The rearrangement links TRBV19 to TRBJ2-1, with TRBD2 identical over 8 bases. Germline V lookup: CDR1 LNHDA, CDR2 SQIVND (reference sequence). The CDR3 runs to 14 residues. V was pared by 7 bases and J by 2 bases, with 4 bases of the junction left unmatched. CDR3 coding DNA: TGTGCCAGTAATGGGCGGGAGGCCTACAATGAGCAGTTCTTC. Its protein product is CASNGREAYNEQFF.

This clonotype was observed a handful of times. The rearrangement links TRBV2 to TRBJ2-5, with TRBD1 identical over 9 bases. Trimming cost V 7 bases and J 4 bases; bases outside gene matches: 10. The CDR3 contains 15 residues. The germline gives CDR1 SNHLY, CDR2 FYNNEI. The CDR3 is CASTKDRGGTETQYF. The CDR3 DNA sequence: TGTGCCAGCACTAAGGACAGGGGAGGTACAGAGACCCAGTACTTC.

This chain connects TRBV27 to TRBJ2-5; D call uncertain. CDR1 is MNHEY, CDR2 SMNVEV, per germline (reference sequence). With 6 bases removed from V and 5 bases from J, the gap between germline ends came to 19 bases. CDR3 length equals 15 residues. The CDR3 DNA sequence: TGTGCCAGCAGCCCTCTAGAAGAGTTCACGGAGACCCAGTACTTC. Translating gives CASSPLEEFTETQYF.

This rearrangement joins TRBV19 to TRBJ2-3; D remains ambiguous. The V end lost 3 bases, the J end lost 5 bases, and 15 bases lay between the germline ends. The CDR3 sequence is 15 residues long. The V gene's germline CDR1 is LNHDA and CDR2 SQIVND (reference sequence). The CDR3 DNA is TGTGCCAGTAGTATGATGACACAGTCAGGAGATACGCAGTATTTT. This encodes CASSMMTQSGDTQYF.

This clonotype was detected ten times or more. V is TRBV7-9 and J is TRBJ1-1; D is unclear. Germline V gene lookup returns CDR1 SEHNR and CDR2 FQNEAQ (reference sequence). The CDR3 is 12 residues long. V was cut by 2 bases and J by 11 bases, with 12 bases left in between. The CDR3 sequence: CASSLNSLEAFF. In DNA, the CDR3 is TGTGCCAGCAGCTTAAACTCTCTCGAGGCTTTCTTT.

The chain employs TRBV29-1 and TRBJ2-3, with 8 bases identical to TRBD2. The CDR3 has 14 residues. The germline V gene encodes CDR1 SQVTM and CDR2 ANQGSEA. After removal of 4 bases from V and 7 bases from J, the junction contained 10 bases not matched to a gene. CDR3 amino acids: CSVGAGGRPNTQYF. In DNA, the CDR3 is TGCAGCGTTGGGGCCGGCGGGAGGCCGAATACGCAGTATTTT.

V gene TRBV29-1 combines with J gene TRBJ1-4, with 8 bases that match TRBD1. V was clipped by 5 bases and J by 3 bases; unmatched bases: 5. Germline CDR1 and CDR2: SQVTM and ANQGSEA. This CDR3 spans 14 amino acids. CDR3 sequence (DNA): TGCAGCGTTAAAACAGGGGGAGCTAATGAAAAACTGTTTTTT. It yields the protein CSVKTGGANEKLFF.

The chain recombines TRBV7-8 with TRBJ2-1; D is unresolved. V was trimmed by 6 bases and J by 0 bases, leaving 21 bases between them. The CDR3 has 18 residues. The V gene's germline CDR1 is SGHVS and CDR2 FQNEAQ. The CDR3 DNA reads as TGTGCCAGCAGTTTACGTTGGCTGGTTCAAAGCTCCTACAATGAGCAGTTCTTC. This translates into CASSLRWLVQSSYNEQFF.

The CDR3 protein is CSARARDRITGELFF. In DNA, the CDR3 is TGCAGTGCTAGGGCCAGGGACAGAATCACCGGGGAGCTGTTTTTT. This sequence joins TRBV20-1 and TRBJ2-2; 7 positions match TRBD1. V dropped 3 bases and J dropped 4; count of bases not matched to a gene: 8. Germline lookup yields CDR1 DFQATT and CDR2 SNEGSKA (reference sequence). The CDR3 loop spans 15 amino acids.

With respect to this clonotype: A read error is possible here, since a much larger clone lies one base away. Given the absence of the conserved phenylalanine or tryptophan at the CDR3 end, a read error is likely. V and J are TRBV28 and TRBJ1-1; D call uncertain. The CDR3 loop spans 10 amino acids. Germline V gives CDR1 MDHEN, CDR2 SYDVKM. V was pared by 4 bases and J by 10 bases, with 7 bases between. The CDR3 loop is CASSSQLAFL. CDR3 coding DNA: TGTGCCAGCAGTTCCCAACTAGCTTTCCTT.

The chain carries TRBV10-3 and TRBJ1-1; D not certain. V was shortened by 4 bases and J by 0 bases, with 9 bases between the two germline ends. The CDR3 extends over 14 amino acids. Germline V gives CDR1 ENHRY, CDR2 SYGVKD. DNA for the CDR3: TGTGCCATCAGTGTCGGCATACTGAACACTGAAGCTTTCTTT. Translated: CAISVGILNTEAFF.